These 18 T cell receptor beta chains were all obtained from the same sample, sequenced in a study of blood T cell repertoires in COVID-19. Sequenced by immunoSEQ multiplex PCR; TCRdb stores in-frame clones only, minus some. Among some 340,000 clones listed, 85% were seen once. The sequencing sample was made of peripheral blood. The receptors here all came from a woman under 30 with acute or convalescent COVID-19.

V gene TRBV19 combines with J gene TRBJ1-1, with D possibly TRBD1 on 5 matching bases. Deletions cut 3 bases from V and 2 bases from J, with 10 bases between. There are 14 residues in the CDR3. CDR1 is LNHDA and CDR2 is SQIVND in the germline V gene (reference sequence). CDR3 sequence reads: CASSMGGLNTEAFF. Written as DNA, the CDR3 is TGTGCCAGTAGTATGGGGGGACTCAACACTGAAGCTTTCTTT.

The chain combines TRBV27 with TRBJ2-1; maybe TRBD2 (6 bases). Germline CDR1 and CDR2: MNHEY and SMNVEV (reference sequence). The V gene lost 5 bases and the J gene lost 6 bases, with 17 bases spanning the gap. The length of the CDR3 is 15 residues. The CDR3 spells CASSGLAGSSNEQFF. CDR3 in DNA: TGTGCCAGCAGTGGATTAGCCGGGAGTAGCAATGAGCAGTTCTTC.

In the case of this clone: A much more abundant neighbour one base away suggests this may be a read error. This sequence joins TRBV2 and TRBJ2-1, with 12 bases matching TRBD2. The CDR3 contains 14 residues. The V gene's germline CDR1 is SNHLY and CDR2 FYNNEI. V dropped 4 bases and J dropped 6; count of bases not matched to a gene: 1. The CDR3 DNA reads TGTGCCAGCAGTGCTAGCGGGGGGGCCAATGAGCAGTTCTTC. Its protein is CASSASGGANEQFF.

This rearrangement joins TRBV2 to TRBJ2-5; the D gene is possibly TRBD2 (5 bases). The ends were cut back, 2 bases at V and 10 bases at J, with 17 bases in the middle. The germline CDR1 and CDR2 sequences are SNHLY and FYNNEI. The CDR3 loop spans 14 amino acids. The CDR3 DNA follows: TGTGCCAGCAGTGAAAGGGCGGGCGGGTTTTACCAGTACTTC. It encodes CASSERAGGFYQYF.

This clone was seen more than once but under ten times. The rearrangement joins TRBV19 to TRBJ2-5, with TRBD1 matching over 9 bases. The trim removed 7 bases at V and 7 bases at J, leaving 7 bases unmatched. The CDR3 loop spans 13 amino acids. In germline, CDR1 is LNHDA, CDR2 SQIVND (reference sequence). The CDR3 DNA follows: TGTGCCAGTAAGAGGACAGGGGTTCTGACCCAGTACTTC. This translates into CASKRTGVLTQYF.

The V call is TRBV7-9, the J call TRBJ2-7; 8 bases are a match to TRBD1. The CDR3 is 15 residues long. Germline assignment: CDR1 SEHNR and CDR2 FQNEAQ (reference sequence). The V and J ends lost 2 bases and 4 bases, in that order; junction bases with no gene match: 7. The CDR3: CASSLQGARIYEQYF. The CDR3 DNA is TGTGCCAGCAGCTTACAGGGGGCGAGAATATACGAGCAGTACTTC.

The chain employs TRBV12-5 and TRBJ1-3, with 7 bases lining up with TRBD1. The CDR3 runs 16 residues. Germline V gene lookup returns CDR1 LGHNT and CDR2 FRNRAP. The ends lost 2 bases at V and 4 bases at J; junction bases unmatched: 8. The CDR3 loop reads CASGLPRGLKGNTIYF. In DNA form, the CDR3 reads TGTGCTAGTGGTTTGCCGAGGGGGCTCAAAGGAAACACCATATATTTT.

The CDR3 is CASSPVQGATDTQYF. In DNA, the CDR3 is TGTGCCAGCAGCCCGGTACAGGGGGCCACAGATACGCAGTATTTT. The V and J genes are TRBV3-1 (or the pseudogene TRBV3-2) and TRBJ2-3; 9 nucleotides line up with TRBD1. This CDR3 has 15 amino acids. The ends lost 4 bases at V and 2 bases at J; junction bases unmatched: 4. The germline V gene encodes CDR1 LGHDT and CDR2 YNNKEL (reference sequence).

The CDR3 is CASSPLGPSAQETQYF. Here the CDR3 DNA reads TGTGCCAGCAGCCCTTTGGGCCCTAGCGCTCAAGAGACCCAGTACTTC. The chain couples TRBV7-9 to TRBJ2-5, with D maybe TRBD2 (6 bases). V was pared by 5 bases and J by 2 bases, with 18 bases between. The CDR3 totals 16 residues. Germline values: CDR1 SEHNR, CDR2 FQNEAQ (reference sequence).

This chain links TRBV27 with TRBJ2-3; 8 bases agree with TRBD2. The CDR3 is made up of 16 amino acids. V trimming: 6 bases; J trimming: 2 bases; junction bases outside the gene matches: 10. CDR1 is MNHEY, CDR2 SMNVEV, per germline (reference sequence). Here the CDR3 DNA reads TGTGCCAGCAGGGGTCCAATAGCGGGGATCACAGATACGCAGTATTTT. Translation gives CASRGPIAGITDTQYF.

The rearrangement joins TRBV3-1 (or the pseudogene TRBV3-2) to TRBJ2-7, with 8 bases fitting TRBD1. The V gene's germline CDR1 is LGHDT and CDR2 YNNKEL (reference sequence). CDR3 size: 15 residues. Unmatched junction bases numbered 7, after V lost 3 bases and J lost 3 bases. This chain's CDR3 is CASSQGQENYYEQYF. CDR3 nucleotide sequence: TGTGCCAGCAGCCAGGGACAGGAGAACTACTACGAGCAGTACTTC.

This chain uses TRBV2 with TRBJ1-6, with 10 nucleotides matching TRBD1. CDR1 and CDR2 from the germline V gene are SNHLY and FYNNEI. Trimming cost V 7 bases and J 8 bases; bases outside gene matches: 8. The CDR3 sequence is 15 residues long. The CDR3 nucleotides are TGTGCCAGCAAGGGACAGGGGACACCCTATTCACCCCTCCACTTT. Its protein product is CASKGQGTPYSPLHF.

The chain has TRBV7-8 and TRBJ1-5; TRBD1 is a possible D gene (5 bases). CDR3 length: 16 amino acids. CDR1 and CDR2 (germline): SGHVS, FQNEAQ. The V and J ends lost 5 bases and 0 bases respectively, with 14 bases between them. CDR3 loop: CASSHATEASNQPQHF. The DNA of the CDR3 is TGTGCCAGCAGCCACGCGACAGAGGCTAGCAATCAGCCCCAGCATTTT.

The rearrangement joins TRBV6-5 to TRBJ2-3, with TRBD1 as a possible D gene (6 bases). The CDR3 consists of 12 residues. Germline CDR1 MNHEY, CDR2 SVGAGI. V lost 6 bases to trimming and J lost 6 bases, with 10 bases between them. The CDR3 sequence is CASRAQGDTQYF. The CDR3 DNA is TGTGCCAGCAGGGCTCAGGGGGATACGCAGTATTTT.

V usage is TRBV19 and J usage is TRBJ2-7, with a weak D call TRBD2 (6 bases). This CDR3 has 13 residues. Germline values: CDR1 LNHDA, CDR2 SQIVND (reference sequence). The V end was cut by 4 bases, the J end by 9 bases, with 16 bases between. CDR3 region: CASSSGAPEGQYF. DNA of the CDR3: TGTGCCAGTAGTAGCGGGGCCCCCGAAGGGCAGTACTTC. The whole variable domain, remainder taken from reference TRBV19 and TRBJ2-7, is DGGITQSPKYLFRKEGQNVTLSCEQNLNHDAMYWYRQDPGQGLRLIYYSQIVNDFQKGDIAEGYSVSREKKESFPLTVTSAQKNPTAFYLCASSSGAPEGQYFGPGTRLTVT.

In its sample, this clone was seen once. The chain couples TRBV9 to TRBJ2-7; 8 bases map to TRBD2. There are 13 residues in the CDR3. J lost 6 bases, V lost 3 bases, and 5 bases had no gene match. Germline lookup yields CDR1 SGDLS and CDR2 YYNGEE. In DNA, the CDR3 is TGTGCCAGCAGCGGTACTAGCGGCCTCGAGCAGTACTTC. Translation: CASSGTSGLEQYF. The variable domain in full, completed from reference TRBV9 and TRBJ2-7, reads DSGVTQTPKHLITATGQRVTLRCSPRSGDLSVYWYQQSLDQGLQFLIQYYNGEERAKGNILERFSAQQFPDLHSELNLSSLELGDSALYFCASSGTSGLEQYFGPGTRLTVT.

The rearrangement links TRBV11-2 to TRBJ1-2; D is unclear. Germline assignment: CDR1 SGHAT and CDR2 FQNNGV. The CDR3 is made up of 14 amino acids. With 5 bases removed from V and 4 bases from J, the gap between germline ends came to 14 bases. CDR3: CASSRHLCGYGYTF. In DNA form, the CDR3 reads TGTGCCAGCAGCCGCCACTTATGCGGCTATGGCTACACCTTC.

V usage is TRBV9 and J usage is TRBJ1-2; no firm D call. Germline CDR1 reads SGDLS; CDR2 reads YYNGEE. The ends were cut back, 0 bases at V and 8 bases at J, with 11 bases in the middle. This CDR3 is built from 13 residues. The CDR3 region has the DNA TGTGCCAGCAGCGTAGGATCTGGTCAGGGCTACACCTTC. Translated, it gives CASSVGSGQGYTF.